What follows are 31 T cell receptor beta chains derived from one specimen sequenced in a study of monozygotic twins with cystic fibrosis. Libraries were prepared by immunoSEQ multiplex PCR; TCRdb keeps only in-frame clonotypes and omits some of them. The repertoire holds just over 35,000 clones, with about 90% as singletons. The sample taken for sequencing was blood. The receptors originated from a boy between 2 and 15 years old with cystic fibrosis.

CDR3 in amino acids: CASRWTGAYEQYF. The CDR3 nucleotides are TGTGCCAGCAGGTGGACAGGGGCCTACGAGCAGTACTTC. The chain couples TRBV6-5 to TRBJ2-7, with TRBD1 identical over 9 bases. The V segment lost 6 bases and the J segment 2 bases; nucleotides outside the gene matches: 2. This CDR3 has 13 amino acids. CDR1 and CDR2 from the germline V gene are MNHEY and SVGAGI.

The chain uses TRBV13 and TRBJ1-6; 7 bases fit TRBD1. The V and J ends lost 1 base and 8 bases, in that order; junction bases with no gene match: 2. CDR1 and CDR2 from the germline V gene are PRHDT and FYEKMQ (reference sequence). There are 14 residues in the CDR3. DNA of the CDR3: TGTGCCAGCAGCTTAGAAGACAGGGATTCACCCCTCCACTTT. The encoded protein is CASSLEDRDSPLHF. Full variable domain (missing parts from reference TRBV13 and TRBJ1-6): AAGVIQSPRHLIKEKRETATLKCYPIPRHDTVYWYQQGPGQDPQFLISFYEKMQSDKGSIPDRFSAQQFSDYHSELNMSSLELGDSALYFCASSLEDRDSPLHFGNGTRLTVT.

This clone was seen a few times. The chain is built from TRBV4-3 and TRBJ1-1; D unresolved. Germline CDR1 LGHNA, CDR2 YSLEER. The CDR3 runs 14 residues. V dropped 3 bases and J dropped 0 bases, with 8 bases sitting between them. The CDR3 nucleotides are TGCGCCAGCAGCCAGGGTTCCCTGAACACTGAAGCTTTCTTT. Protein sequence: CASSQGSLNTEAFF.

V and J are TRBV13 and TRBJ1-1; D not resolved. Germline V gene lookup returns CDR1 PRHDT and CDR2 FYEKMQ (reference sequence). Between the trimmed V and J ends, which lost 5 bases and 2 bases, there was a span of 3 bases. This CDR3 spans 11 amino acids. As DNA, the CDR3 is TGTGCCAGCAGCCTTAACACTGAAGCTTTCTTT. It is translated as CASSLNTEAFF.

The chain employs TRBV19 and TRBJ1-5; no reliable D call. The CDR3 totals 14 residues. Germline CDR1 and CDR2: LNHDA and SQIVND (reference sequence). V was trimmed by 6 bases and J by 5 bases, leaving 14 bases between them. This chain's CDR3 is CASSLVSKYQPQHF. CDR3 DNA: TGTGCCAGTAGCCTGGTCTCCAAATATCAGCCCCAGCATTTT.

This chain links TRBV2 with TRBJ1-5, with a possible D match to TRBD1 (5 bases). V was clipped by 10 bases and J by 4 bases, with 17 bases between them. Germline V gene lookup returns CDR1 SNHLY and CDR2 FYNNEI. The CDR3 totals 14 residues. The CDR3 DNA sequence: TGTGCCACCTGGGGAGGGACCTTGAATCAGCCCCAGCATTTT. Translation gives CATWGGTLNQPQHF.

J is TRBJ1-3 and V is TRBV6-5, with D perhaps TRBD1 (5 bases). CDR1 and CDR2 from the germline V gene are MNHEY and SVGAGI. V was cut by 0 bases and J by 4 bases, with 7 bases left in between. The CDR3 extends over 14 amino acids. The CDR3 reads CASSYSSGGNTIYF. DNA for the CDR3: TGTGCCAGCAGTTACTCTTCAGGGGGAAACACCATATATTTT.

The chain is built from TRBV29-1 and TRBJ1-2, with TRBD1 matching over 7 bases. Trimming cost V 5 bases and J 3 bases; bases outside gene matches: 12. The CDR3 is made up of 15 amino acids. The germline gives CDR1 SQVTM, CDR2 ANQGSEA. This chain's CDR3 is CSVYQQGPHDYGYTF. The DNA for the CDR3 is TGCAGCGTTTACCAACAGGGGCCCCATGACTATGGCTACACCTTC.

This rearrangement joins TRBV5-1 to TRBJ2-3; 9 bases are a match to TRBD2. This CDR3 is built from 15 residues. Germline V gene sequence: CDR1 SGHRS, CDR2 YFSETQ. V lost 5 bases and J lost 2; bases outside the gene matches: 6. This CDR3 reads CASRGSGGITDTQYF. As DNA, the CDR3 is TGCGCCAGCAGGGGTAGCGGGGGCATCACAGATACGCAGTATTTT.

The chain uses TRBV5-6 and TRBJ1-6; TRBD1 is a possible D gene (6 bases). Germline V gene lookup returns CDR1 SGHDT and CDR2 YYEEEE. Trimming stripped 4 bases from V and 7 bases from J, with 12 bases between. The CDR3 length is 14 residues. CDR3 residues: CASSLDSLNSPLHF. CDR3 sequence (DNA): TGTGCCAGCAGCCTGGACAGCCTAAATTCACCCCTCCACTTT.

The J gene is TRBJ2-5, the V gene TRBV7-2; 8 nucleotides match TRBD2. V was pared by 0 bases and J by 1 base, with 4 bases of the junction left unmatched. CDR3 length: 16 amino acids. Per germline, CDR1 SGHTA and CDR2 FQGNSA. CDR3 sequence: CASSLASGGLQETQYF. The CDR3 nucleotides are TGTGCCAGCAGCTTAGCCAGCGGGGGCCTCCAAGAGACCCAGTACTTC.

J is TRBJ2-3 and V is TRBV9; D is possibly TRBD2 (5 bases). V dropped 4 bases and J dropped 0 bases, with 9 bases sitting between them. This CDR3 comprises 14 residues. The germline V gene encodes CDR1 SGDLS and CDR2 YYNGEE. The CDR3 DNA is TGTGCCAGCAGCCCTGGACTGAGCACAGATACGCAGTATTTT. This codes for CASSPGLSTDTQYF.

The rearrangement joins TRBV5-1 to TRBJ1-1; perhaps TRBD1 as D (6 bases). V was clipped by 4 bases and J by 4 bases, with 11 bases between them. The CDR3 spans 13 residues. Per germline, CDR1 SGHRS and CDR2 YFSETQ. The CDR3 coding sequence is TGCGCCAGCAGCAACAGGGTAAGCACTGAAGCTTTCTTT. Translation gives CASSNRVSTEAFF.

The V gene is TRBV6-1, the J gene TRBJ1-1, with D unclear. Per the germline V gene, CDR1 is MNHNS and CDR2 is SASEGT. The CDR3 consists of 13 residues. V lost 4 bases and J lost 1, with 7 bases in between. DNA of the CDR3: TGTGCCAGCAGTGTGAACAGGAACACTGAAGCTTTCTTT. Translated, it gives CASSVNRNTEAFF.

The chain recombines TRBV4-2 with TRBJ2-7; D not resolved. This CDR3 spans 14 amino acids. Germline-derived CDR1 and CDR2 are LGHNA and YNFKEQ. V lost 1 base to trimming and J lost 2 bases, with 9 bases between them. The CDR3 coding sequence is TGTGCCAGCAGCCAAGGGCCGAGACCCTACGAGCAGTACTTC. Its translation: CASSQGPRPYEQYF.

The V gene is TRBV5-1, the J gene TRBJ2-1; 11 bases line up with TRBD2. V lost 1 base, J lost 4 bases, and 7 bases stayed unmatched. The CDR3 has 17 residues. Germline V lookup: CDR1 SGHRS, CDR2 YFSETQ. CDR3 protein: CASSLFTSGGRYNEQFF. As DNA, the CDR3 is TGCGCCAGCAGCTTGTTCACTAGCGGGGGCCGTTACAATGAGCAGTTCTTC.

The chain carries TRBV7-8 and TRBJ1-4; D gene uncertain. The CDR3 consists of 15 residues. The germline V gene has CDR1 SGHVS and CDR2 FQNEAQ. V dropped 0 bases and J dropped 8 bases, with 13 bases sitting between them. Here the CDR3 reads CASSLAGGRGEKLFF. The CDR3 nucleotides are TGTGCCAGCAGCTTAGCGGGTGGTCGTGGGGAAAAACTGTTTTTT.

The chain is built from TRBV27 and TRBJ2-7, with D perhaps matching TRBD2 (6 bases). Deletions cut 2 bases from V and 6 bases from J, with 17 bases between. This CDR3 has 15 residues. Germline V gene data show CDR1 as MNHEY and CDR2 as SMNVEV (reference sequence). The DNA for the CDR3 is TGTGCCAGCAGTTTAGGCGGGCCGGAGGGTTCCGAGCAGTACTTC. Amino acids: CASSLGGPEGSEQYF.

The chain links TRBV5-1 to TRBJ2-6; D remains ambiguous. The V end lost 0 bases, the J end lost 0 bases, and 7 bases lay between the germline ends. The CDR3 extends over 16 amino acids. Germline CDR1 and CDR2: SGHRS and YFSETQ. The CDR3 coding sequence is TGCGCCAGCAGCTTGGGGGGAACCTCTGGGGCCAACGTCCTGACTTTC. It encodes CASSLGGTSGANVLTF. Variable domain in full (rest from reference TRBV5-1 and TRBJ2-6): KAGVTQTPRYLIKTRGQQVTLSCSPISGHRSVSWYQQTPGQGLQFLFEYFSETQRNKGNFPGRFSGRQFSNSRSEMNVSTLELGDSALYLCASSLGGTSGANVLTFGAGSRLTVL.

This chain links TRBV6-5 with TRBJ1-2, with D unresolved. Per germline, CDR1 MNHEY and CDR2 SVGAGI. With 2 bases removed from V and 2 bases from J, the gap between germline ends came to 9 bases. CDR3 length equals 14 residues. The CDR3 loop is CASSYEAGNYGYTF. CDR3 coding DNA: TGTGCCAGCAGTTACGAGGCGGGGAACTATGGCTACACCTTC.

The genes are TRBV5-1 and TRBJ1-1; D gene uncertain. V lost 0 bases, J lost 5 bases, and 11 bases lay in between. CDR1 is SGHRS and CDR2 is YFSETQ in the germline V gene. The CDR3 covers 14 residues. CDR3: CASSLVSGGTEAFF. CDR3 bases: TGCGCCAGCAGCTTGGTTTCGGGTGGGACTGAAGCTTTCTTT.

V gene TRBV4-3 combines with J gene TRBJ1-5; D may be TRBD1 (5 bases). CDR3 size: 15 residues. Germline CDR1 reads LGHNA; CDR2 reads YSLEER. V was cut by 0 bases and J by 0 bases, with 6 bases left in between. This CDR3 is CASSQDQGSNQPQHF. In nucleotides, the CDR3 is TGCGCCAGCAGCCAAGATCAGGGTAGCAATCAGCCCCAGCATTTT.

The rearrangement joins TRBV19 to TRBJ1-1, with a tentative D call TRBD1 (5 bases). This CDR3 has 14 residues. Germline V gene lookup returns CDR1 LNHDA and CDR2 SQIVND (reference sequence). V shed 6 bases and J shed 1 base, with 12 bases lying between them. Here the CDR3 reads CASRQVSENTEAFF. The CDR3 bases are TGTGCCAGTAGACAGGTCTCGGAGAACACTGAAGCTTTCTTT.

The J gene is TRBJ1-2, the V gene TRBV27, with TRBD1 matching 8 bases. Germline values: CDR1 MNHEY, CDR2 SMNVEV (reference sequence). After removal of 5 bases from V and 4 bases from J, the junction contained 6 bases not matched to a gene. The length of the CDR3 is 14 residues. The DNA of the CDR3 is TGTGCCAGCAGTGGACAGGGAGGAGGCTATGGCTACACCTTC. Amino acid sequence: CASSGQGGGYGYTF.

The rearrangement links TRBV7-2 to TRBJ2-3; TRBD2 is a possible D gene (7 bases). Trimming left V 6 bases short and J 2 bases short, with 15 bases between. This CDR3 has 15 residues. Germline V CDR1 and CDR2: SGHTA, FQGNSA. The CDR3 region is CASSLAAGATDTQYF. The CDR3 DNA reads TGTGCCAGCAGTCTCGCCGCGGGGGCCACAGATACGCAGTATTTT.

The chain is built from TRBV11-2 and TRBJ2-7; 10 bases line up with TRBD1. This CDR3 region has 18 residues. Germline V CDR1 and CDR2: SGHAT, FQNNGV. V gave up 5 bases and J gave up 3 bases; unmatched junction bases: 16. This CDR3 reads CASSHNSGTGVGNYEQYF. The CDR3 region has the DNA TGTGCCAGCAGCCACAACTCCGGGACAGGGGTTGGGAACTACGAGCAGTACTTC.

The sample holds one count of this clone. This chain connects TRBV7-9 to TRBJ2-6; 9 nucleotides line up with TRBD1. CDR3 length: 17 residues. With V trimmed by 6 bases and J by 0 bases, 6 bases remained unmatched. Germline-derived CDR1 and CDR2 are SEHNR and FQNEAQ (reference sequence). The CDR3 loop reads CASRTGTGLSGANVLTF. The CDR3 nucleotides are TGTGCCAGCAGAACCGGGACAGGGCTCTCTGGGGCCAACGTCCTGACTTTC.

The chain is built from TRBV14 and TRBJ1-2; TRBD1 agrees at 7 bases. The CDR3 has 21 amino acids. From germline, CDR1 is SGHDN and CDR2 FVKESK. Germline trimming cut 1 base from V and 4 bases from J; bases unmatched to any gene: 24. The CDR3 sequence: CASSQGWEGAWIDHQFYGYTF. Here the CDR3 DNA reads TGTGCCAGCAGCCAAGGATGGGAGGGGGCCTGGATCGACCACCAATTCTATGGCTACACCTTC.

The gene calls are TRBV27 and TRBJ2-7; D possibly corresponds to TRBD2 (7 bases). This CDR3 has 14 amino acids. V was shortened by 2 bases and J by 7 bases, with 15 bases between the two germline ends. Germline CDR1 is MNHEY and CDR2 is SMNVEV (reference sequence). In DNA form, the CDR3 reads TGTGCCAGCAGTTTAGTAGGGGGGGCCCGAGAGCAGTACTTC. Amino acids: CASSLVGGAREQYF.

This clone was counted once. The rearrangement links TRBV11-3 to TRBJ2-7; D not resolved. Germline CDR1 SGHNT, CDR2 YENEEA. The V end lost 1 base, the J end lost 0 bases, and 7 bases lay between the germline ends. The CDR3 totals 14 residues. The CDR3 nucleotides read TGTGCCAGCAGCTTAGCCGAATACTCCTACGAGCAGTACTTC. This encodes CASSLAEYSYEQYF. Looking up the rest from reference TRBV11-3 and TRBJ2-7 gives the full variable domain: EAGVVQSPRYKIIEKKQPVAFWCNPISGHNTLYWYLQNLGQGPELLIRYENEEAVDDSQLPKDRFSAERLKGVDSTLKIQPAELGDSAVYLCASSLAEYSYEQYFGPGTRLTVT.

This clone was observed a single time. The chain uses TRBV4-2 and TRBJ2-5; 9 nucleotides match TRBD1. Unmatched junction bases numbered 11, after V lost 1 base and J lost 5 bases. Germline V gene sequence: CDR1 LGHNA, CDR2 YNFKEQ. The CDR3 has 17 residues. This CDR3 reads CASSQGRGDRVGETQYF. DNA for the CDR3: TGTGCCAGCAGCCAAGGAAGAGGGGACAGGGTGGGCGAGACCCAGTACTTC.